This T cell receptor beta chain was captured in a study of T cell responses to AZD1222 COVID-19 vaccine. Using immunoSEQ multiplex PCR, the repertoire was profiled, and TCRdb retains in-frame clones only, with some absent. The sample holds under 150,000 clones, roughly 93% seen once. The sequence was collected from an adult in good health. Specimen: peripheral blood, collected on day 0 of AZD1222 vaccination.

The CDR3 bases are TGTGCCAGCAGGTTCCTGACAGGGGTAGGGTCTTACGAGCAGTACTTC. It specifies CASRFLTGVGSYEQYF. The J gene is TRBJ2-7, the V gene TRBV5-6; 8 nucleotides match TRBD1. Germline trimming cut 5 bases from V and 4 bases from J; bases unmatched to any gene: 14. This CDR3 contains 16 residues. CDR1 SGHDT and CDR2 YYEEEE come from the germline V gene.